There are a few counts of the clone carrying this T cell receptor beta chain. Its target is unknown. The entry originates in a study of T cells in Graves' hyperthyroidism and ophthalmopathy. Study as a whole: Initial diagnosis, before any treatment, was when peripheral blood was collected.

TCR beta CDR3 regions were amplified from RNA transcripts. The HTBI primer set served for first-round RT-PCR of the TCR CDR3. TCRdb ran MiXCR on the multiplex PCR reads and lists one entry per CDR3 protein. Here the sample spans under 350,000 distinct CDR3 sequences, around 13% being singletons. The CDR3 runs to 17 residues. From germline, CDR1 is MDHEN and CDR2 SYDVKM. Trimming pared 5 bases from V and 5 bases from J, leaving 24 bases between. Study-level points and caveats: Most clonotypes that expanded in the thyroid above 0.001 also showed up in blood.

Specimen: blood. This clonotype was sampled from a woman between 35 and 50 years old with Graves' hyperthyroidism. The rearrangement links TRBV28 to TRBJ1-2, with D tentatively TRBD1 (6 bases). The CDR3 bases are TGTGCCAGCAGTACTACAGCCTTCCCCGGGGGGCAATATGGCTACACCTTC. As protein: CASSTTAFPGGQYGYTF.